This TCR beta chain is drawn from a study of identical twins. Study outcomes and limitations: While abundant cord blood beta clonotypes carried fewer insertions, memory repertoires showed no such pattern. Researchers reported excess low generation probability among twin-shared out-of-frame alpha sequences.

V was pared by 11 bases and J by 2 bases, with 5 bases of the junction left unmatched. The germline V gene has CDR1 ENHRY and CDR2 SYGVKD. CDR3 length equals 13 residues. Only healthy Caucasians were included as donors. This clonotype turned up a few times. What it binds is unknown. TCRdb re-called the 5' RACE reads through MiXCR, storing one row per CDR3 protein. This table has just over 450,000 distinct CDR3 sequences, 14% appearing once. Separately, the same data were catalogued under a study of yellow fever vaccine responses in identical twins. That study reports: As reported, the vaccine T cell response of twins seemed partly convergent and partly personalized.

The sequenced sample was CD4+ T cells sorted from blood. The TCR originated in a woman aged 18-29 years in good health. The genes are TRBV10-3 and TRBJ2-2, with 7 bases matching TRBD2. CDR3 bases: TGTGCCGCCGGGGGGAGCAACACCGGGGAGCTGTTTTTT. Amino acids: CAAGGSNTGELFF.